The source of this T cell receptor (beta chain) is a study of CD8 T cells in Susac syndrome (dated by TCRdb to about 2019). Notes on the research overall: Among the sequenced Susac syndrome patients, more than 5 had clinically active disease and under ten were in clinical remission. CD8+ T cell repertoire clonality was compared between more than ten healthy donors, approximately 14 Susac syndrome patients and around 15 multiple sclerosis patients. At blood withdrawal, Susac syndrome patients were either therapy-naive, taking corticosteroids (in some cases with IVIg as well), or taking IVIg alone. Whether CD8+ T cell activation and differentiation in Susac syndrome was antigen driven was tested using repertoire sequencing.

As regards this clonotype: Its antigen specificity is not known. No clone much larger than this one lies a single base away; base qualities are absent.

RNA was extracted with the RNeasy kit and roughly 0.45 to 1 ug was reverse transcribed using random hexamers. TCR beta CDR3 regions were amplified with the immunoSEQ multiplex PCR assay covering 54 Vbeta and 13 Jbeta segments. To correct PCR amplification bias, a synthetic template baseline was used for both primer optimization and computational correction. Turning to the authors' computational methods: Reads were annotated to V, D and J genes according to IMGT and were analyzed with immunoSEQ Analyzer, with only productive sequences retained. Clonality was calculated as one minus the Shannon entropy normalized by log2 of the number of productive unique sequences. For each patient and control, public and private clones were evaluated among the 100 most prevalent clones. A clone was defined as Susac-specific if it was absent from the healthy and MS cohorts, from about 1,100 published viral clones and from other ImmuneACCESS disease sequences. TCRdb reworked the public reads: Q25 trimming with fastp, MiXCR clone assembly, productive beta chains retained. Here each entry gathers all rows of one CDR3 protein and keeps the most common genes and DNA. TCRdb's processing, not the authors', yielded these V and J calls. Across this sample there are some 130,000 distinct CDR3 sequences, with just under 95% seen only once. The ten largest account for approximately 0.18% of the sample.

From V the trimming removes 4 bases and from J it removes 5 bases, while the gene matches leave 9 bases of the junction unaccounted for. The CDR3 numbers 15 residues from cysteine through phenylalanine. Only CDR3 DNA is held: 45 bases, read in frame from base 1. Sequences MNHEY (CDR1) and SMNVEV (CDR2) are obtained from the germline V gene (reference sequence). Peripheral blood CD8+ and CD4+ T cells from healthy donors, Susac syndrome patients and multiple sclerosis patients were profiled by high-throughput TCR beta sequencing. Recently defined diagnostic criteria for definite or probable disease were met by the Susac syndrome patients. Bulk CD8+ and CD4+ T cells were purified by magnetic negative isolation, whereas CD8+ TEMRA cells were enriched by FACS. Blood was drawn into EDTA tubes, processed within 24 hours, and PBMCs were isolated by density gradient centrifugation. PBMCs destined for TCR sequencing were cryopreserved in liquid nitrogen and later thawed in a 37 °C water bath. Purity of sorted or isolated CD4+, CD8+ and CD8+ TEMRA cells was at least 90%.

Points the paper makes about the study in general: The number of individuals in the TCR sequencing and HLA analysis was recognized as being relatively small. Looking at Susac-specific public clones, the researchers identified sixteen in the total CD8+ repertoire and roughly 5 in the CD8+ TEMRA repertoire. Clonal expansion was observed in Susac syndrome CD8+ repertoires, with the highest expansion in CD8+ TEMRA cells and greater expansion in clinically active than in remitting patients.

This TCR derives from a human donor with Susac syndrome. Recombination joined TRBV27 with TRBJ2-7; a stretch of 9 junction bases matches TRBD1. The sample comprised CD8+ T cells from PBMCs. The nucleotide sequence is TGTGCCAGCAGTTGGGGGACCACAGGGGGCAACGAGCAGTACTTC. It translates to CASSWGTTGGNEQYF.